Each of the 21 T cell receptor beta chains below was sequenced from the same sample in a study of T cell changes during pregnancy in multiple sclerosis. Sequencing was performed with immunoSEQ multiplex PCR; in TCRdb, only in-frame clones are kept and a portion is missing. Among about 30,000 clones listed, over 80% were seen once. Sequences were derived from CD8+ T cells from peripheral blood mononuclear cells, sampled before pregnancy. Receptor source: a female donor with multiple sclerosis, enrolled in a pregnancy study.

In its sample, this clone was seen once. The CDR3 sequence: CASSEVADEQFF. CDR3 in DNA: TGTGCCAGCAGTGAAGTGGCTGATGAGCAGTTCTTC. The rearrangement links TRBV6-1 to TRBJ2-1; D uncertain. V was shortened by 1 base and J by 8 bases, with 6 bases between the two germline ends. Germline CDR1 is MNHNS and CDR2 is SASEGT. The CDR3 consists of 12 residues.

V and J are TRBV19 and TRBJ2-3, with 10 positions matching TRBD2. The V gene end was trimmed by 7 bases and the J gene end by 2 bases; junction bases not matched to a gene: 12. The CDR3 length is 17 residues. Germline lookup yields CDR1 LNHDA and CDR2 SQIVND (reference sequence). The CDR3 region is CASKSTRTSGYTDTQYF. The CDR3 nucleotides read TGTGCCAGTAAGTCCACTAGGACTAGCGGCTACACAGATACGCAGTATTTT.

V and J are TRBV29-1 and TRBJ1-3; D uncertain. The CDR3 runs to 13 residues. V lost 2 bases and J 2 bases, leaving 7 bases between the germline ends. Germline CDR1 is SQVTM and CDR2 is ANQGSEA. The CDR3 DNA follows: TGCAGCGTTGAATGGGGAGCTGGAAACACCATATATTTT. It translates to CSVEWGAGNTIYF. Based on the CDR3 plus reference TRBV29-1 and TRBJ1-3, the full variable domain is SAVISQKPSRDICQRGTSLTIQCQVDSQVTMMFWYRQQPGQSLTLIATANQGSEATYESGFVIDKFPISRPNLTFSTLTVSNMSPEDSSIYLCSVEWGAGNTIYFGEGSWLTVV.

The chain combines TRBV6-1 with TRBJ2-7, with TRBD2 matching over 9 bases. J lost 2 bases, V lost 3 bases, and 5 bases had no gene match. The CDR3 runs 15 residues. The germline V gene encodes CDR1 MNHNS and CDR2 SASEGT. The CDR3 loop is CASSEGVAGAYEQYF. The CDR3 nucleotides are TGTGCCAGCAGTGAGGGTGTAGCGGGAGCCTACGAGCAGTACTTC.

The V and J genes are TRBV4-3 and TRBJ2-3; D may be TRBD2 (5 bases). Germline CDR1 LGHNA, CDR2 YSLEER. The CDR3 contains 18 residues. Trimming shortened V by 6 bases and J by 0 bases, and 22 bases separated the two germline ends. Here the CDR3 DNA reads TGCGCCAGCAGTCCGCTGCTGGAGGCGACCCCAAGCACAGATACGCAGTATTTT. The encoded protein is CASSPLLEATPSTDTQYF.

This clone appeared a single time. The V and J genes are TRBV6-5 and TRBJ1-5, with D unclear. V lost 6 bases to trimming and J lost 4 bases, with 13 bases between them. CDR1 and CDR2 (germline): MNHEY, SVGAGI. The CDR3 sequence is 14 residues long. CDR3 nucleotide sequence: TGTGCCAGCAGCCCAACCGGGGAAAATCAGCCCCAGCATTTT. It is translated as CASSPTGENQPQHF.

This rearrangement joins TRBV6-5 to TRBJ2-7; TRBD1 matches at 8 bases. Looked up from germline, CDR1 is MNHEY and CDR2 is SVGAGI. The CDR3 spans 14 residues. V dropped 5 bases and J dropped 2; count of bases not matched to a gene: 5. The DNA of the CDR3 is TGTGCCAGCAGTGCAGGGGGCCGAACCTACGAGCAGTACTTC. This sequence encodes CASSAGGRTYEQYF.

This clone has only one observation. This chain joins TRBV7-2 and TRBJ2-2; D ambiguous. CDR3 length: 15 amino acids. Germline V gives CDR1 SGHTA, CDR2 FQGNSA. Trimming took 1 base from V and 0 from J, leaving 6 bases between them. The CDR3 sequence is CASSLGFTNTGELFF. CDR3 DNA sequence: TGTGCCAGCAGCTTAGGTTTTACGAACACCGGGGAGCTGTTTTTT. Using reference TRBV7-2 and TRBJ2-2 for the parts outside the CDR3, the full variable domain is GAGVSQSPSNKVTEKGKDVELRCDPISGHTALYWYRQSLGQGLEFLIYFQGNSAPDKSGLPSDRFSAERTGGSVSTLTIQRTQQEDSAVYLCASSLGFTNTGELFFGEGSRLTVL.

The J gene is TRBJ1-6, the V gene TRBV27; a possible D gene is TRBD1 (5 bases). Germline lookup yields CDR1 MNHEY and CDR2 SMNVEV (reference sequence). The CDR3 is 13 amino acids. With 5 bases removed from V and 10 bases from J, the gap between germline ends came to 12 bases. The CDR3 loop reads CASSPGLSSPLHF. Written as DNA, the CDR3 is TGTGCCAGCAGTCCAGGGTTATCATCACCCCTCCACTTT.

The chain couples TRBV9 to TRBJ2-2; TRBD2 is a possible D gene (5 bases). CDR1 and CDR2 (germline): SGDLS, YYNGEE. CDR3 length equals 13 residues. Trimming took off 5 bases at V and 2 bases at J, with 7 bases between the two ends. This CDR3 reads CASRGGNTGELFF. DNA of the CDR3: TGTGCCAGCAGAGGAGGCAACACCGGGGAGCTGTTTTTT.

This chain links TRBV6-6 with TRBJ2-2, with D perhaps TRBD2 (6 bases). This CDR3 region has 16 residues. Germline assignment: CDR1 MNHNY and CDR2 SVGAGI (reference sequence). V shed 2 bases and J shed 5 bases, with 15 bases lying between them. CDR3 bases: TGTGCCAGCAGTTACCGTAGACTAGAGGGGACCGGGGAGCTGTTTTTT. As protein: CASSYRRLEGTGELFF.

The V gene is TRBV29-1, the J gene TRBJ2-7, with TRBD2 as a possible D gene (6 bases). The V gene lost 5 bases and the J gene lost 3 bases, with 11 bases spanning the gap. This CDR3 comprises 12 residues. In germline, CDR1 is SQVTM, CDR2 ANQGSEA. CDR3 coding DNA: TGCAGCGTTCGGGACTCGAACTACGAGCAGTACTTC. This encodes CSVRDSNYEQYF.

Written as DNA, the CDR3 is TGCGCCAGCAGCCACTTGCCGGGACTAGCGGGAGCAGATACGCAGTATTTT. Protein product: CASSHLPGLAGADTQYF. The gene calls are TRBV4-3 and TRBJ2-3; 14 bases agree with TRBD2. Germline V gene data show CDR1 as LGHNA and CDR2 as YSLEER. CDR3 length equals 17 residues. The V segment lost 3 bases and the J segment 4 bases; nucleotides outside the gene matches: 6.

This clone was recorded once. This chain connects TRBV27 to TRBJ2-1, with a tentative D call TRBD2 (6 bases). Germline lookup yields CDR1 MNHEY and CDR2 SMNVEV (reference sequence). The CDR3 runs to 14 residues. V lost 6 bases, J lost 4 bases, and 13 bases lay in between. CDR3 nucleotide sequence: TGTGCCAGCAGCGAAGCGGGTACATACAATGAGCAGTTCTTC. Translating gives CASSEAGTYNEQFF.

The chain couples TRBV11-2 to TRBJ2-1; TRBD2 aligns across 14 bases. V was clipped by 5 bases and J by 0 bases; unmatched bases: 6. The CDR3 length is 18 residues. Germline lookup yields CDR1 SGHAT and CDR2 FQNNGV. For the CDR3, the DNA is TGTGCCAGCAGCGAGGGACTAGCGGGAGAAAGCTCCTACAATGAGCAGTTCTTC. Its protein is CASSEGLAGESSYNEQFF.

The chain recombines TRBV5-4 with TRBJ2-7; 13 nucleotides agree with TRBD2. The V segment lost 4 bases and the J segment 6 bases; nucleotides outside the gene matches: 10. Germline V lookup: CDR1 SGHNT, CDR2 YYREEE (reference sequence). This CDR3 spans 16 amino acids. The CDR3 DNA sequence: TGTGCCAGCAGCCATGGACTAGCGGGAGCTGGGGGCGAGCAGTACTTC. Encoded protein: CASSHGLAGAGGEQYF.

This clone appeared once. This chain connects TRBV29-1 to TRBJ2-1, with D unclear. This CDR3 region has 11 residues. V was shortened by 3 bases and J by 6 bases, with 6 bases between the two germline ends. Germline V lookup: CDR1 SQVTM, CDR2 ANQGSEA. The CDR3 region has the DNA TGCAGCGTTGACAGTTTCAATGAGCAGTTCTTC. This sequence encodes CSVDSFNEQFF.

The chain uses TRBV6-1 and TRBJ1-6, with D hard to call. The CDR3 extends over 15 amino acids. Between the trimmed V and J ends, which lost 7 bases and 5 bases, there was a span of 15 bases. CDR1 is MNHNS, CDR2 SASEGT, per germline. The CDR3 here is CASTREGADNSPLHF. CDR3 DNA: TGTGCCAGCACCCGGGAGGGCGCAGATAATTCACCCCTCCACTTT.

The V call is TRBV13, the J call TRBJ2-1; 10 positions match TRBD2. The J segment lost 5 bases and the V segment lost 0 bases, leaving 10 bases of the junction unmatched. CDR3 length equals 18 residues. Germline lookup yields CDR1 PRHDT and CDR2 FYEKMQ (reference sequence). The CDR3: CASSLGPLAGELDNEQFF. CDR3 DNA: TGTGCCAGCAGCTTAGGACCGCTAGCGGGAGAATTGGACAATGAGCAGTTCTTC.

Details on this clone: The same CDR3 can be traced to other DNA sequences in this sample. The chain couples TRBV7-9 to TRBJ1-1; tentative D call: TRBD1 (6 bases). Trimming pared 1 base from V and 5 bases from J, leaving 11 bases between. CDR3 length equals 14 residues. CDR1 is SEHNR, CDR2 FQNEAQ, per germline (reference sequence). CDR3 sequence (DNA): TGTGCCAGCAGCTTAGGGGGGGGCGGGACTGAAGCTTTCTTT. This translates into CASSLGGGGTEAFF.

V is TRBV2 and J is TRBJ2-1; tentative D call: TRBD2 (5 bases). The CDR3 sequence is 15 residues long. Trimming pared 2 bases from V and 4 bases from J, leaving 12 bases between. Germline CDR1 SNHLY, CDR2 FYNNEI. In DNA form, the CDR3 reads TGTGCCAGCAGTGAATTTGACGGGGAGTACAATGAGCAGTTCTTC. Translation gives CASSEFDGEYNEQFF.